This is a list of T cell receptor beta chains from one sample in a study of shared clonotypes between healthy human individuals. TCRdb's table, derived via immunoSEQ multiplex PCR, lists solely in-frame clones and lacks some. Of roughly 2.4 million clones listed, 90% to 96% are singletons. Sequencing used naive CD4+ T cells sorted from blood. These receptors all come from a young man in good health. Each CDR3 is given without its conserved first and last residue. The order of the fields is J gene, CDR3 length, V gene, clone size, CDR3 protein. Clone size is given for some rows only: seen once, a few or many times, or a class if the clone is expanded.

J gene: TRBJ2-7; CDR3 length: 13; V gene: TRBV6-1; clone size: .; CDR3 protein: ASPKGGQGIYEQY
J gene: TRBJ2-7; CDR3 length: 14; V gene: TRBV14; clone size: .; CDR3 protein: ASSQDRLASFYEQY
J gene: TRBJ2-1; CDR3 length: 12; V gene: TRBV12-2; clone size: .; CDR3 protein: ASRLARQYNEQF
J gene: TRBJ2-7; CDR3 length: 11; V gene: TRBV5-1; clone size: .; CDR3 protein: ASRRSRDYEQY
J gene: TRBJ2-3; CDR3 length: 12; V gene: TRBV7-3; clone size: .; CDR3 protein: ASSLRSHADTQY
J gene: TRBJ2-3; CDR3 length: 12; V gene: TRBV10-2; clone size: .; CDR3 protein: ASSGLLSTDTQY
J gene: TRBJ2-3; CDR3 length: 14; V gene: TRBV5-1; clone size: .; CDR3 protein: ASSSQDSASTDTQY
J gene: TRBJ2-3; CDR3 length: 14; V gene: TRBV7-9; clone size: .; CDR3 protein: ASSLASGRPSDTQY
J gene: TRBJ2-7; CDR3 length: 12; V gene: TRBV10-3; clone size: once; CDR3 protein: AISARGTIYEQY
J gene: TRBJ1-5; CDR3 length: 13; V gene: TRBV4-1; clone size: .; CDR3 protein: ASSPQQGTNQPQH
J gene: TRBJ2-3; CDR3 length: 12; V gene: TRBV5-1; clone size: .; CDR3 protein: ASSRDRATDTQY
J gene: TRBJ1-3; CDR3 length: 11; V gene: TRBV19; clone size: once; CDR3 protein: ASSVGSGNTIY
J gene: TRBJ1-1; CDR3 length: 11; V gene: TRBV2; clone size: .; CDR3 protein: ASSDRLNTEAF
J gene: TRBJ2-3; CDR3 length: 14; V gene: TRBV27; clone size: .; CDR3 protein: ASGGGRAGVTDTQY
J gene: TRBJ1-1; CDR3 length: 12; V gene: TRBV6-6; clone size: .; CDR3 protein: ASSYGSGNTEAF
J gene: TRBJ2-7; CDR3 length: 13; V gene: TRBV5-1; clone size: .; CDR3 protein: ASSFGTGGRYEQY
J gene: TRBJ1-2; CDR3 length: 11; V gene: TRBV6-1; clone size: .; CDR3 protein: ASLTPGGYGYT
J gene: TRBJ2-5; CDR3 length: 14; V gene: TRBV4-1; clone size: .; CDR3 protein: ASSQDFRGARETQY
J gene: TRBJ1-3; CDR3 length: 16; V gene: TRBV25-1; clone size: .; CDR3 protein: ASSEWGGAGGSGNTIY
J gene: TRBJ1-6; CDR3 length: 16; V gene: TRBV12-5; clone size: .; CDR3 protein: ASGLPGFHDSYNSPLH
J gene: .; CDR3 length: 9; V gene: TRBV5-1; clone size: .; CDR3 protein: ASSSSYEQY
J gene: TRBJ2-3; CDR3 length: 12; V gene: TRBV10-2; clone size: .; CDR3 protein: ASSEGQGTDTQY
J gene: TRBJ2-7; CDR3 length: 14; V gene: TRBV25-1; clone size: .; CDR3 protein: ASRRSPGPHNDEQY
J gene: TRBJ2-1; CDR3 length: 14; V gene: TRBV28; clone size: .; CDR3 protein: ASSLPGPQGYNEQF
J gene: TRBJ2-3; CDR3 length: 13; V gene: TRBV7-2; clone size: once; CDR3 protein: ASSLGLAGVDTQY
J gene: TRBJ1-1; CDR3 length: 11; V gene: TRBV6-1; clone size: .; CDR3 protein: ASYGALSTEAF
J gene: TRBJ1-2; CDR3 length: 12; V gene: TRBV5-1; clone size: .; CDR3 protein: ASSLAGQIYGYT
J gene: TRBJ2-7; CDR3 length: 12; V gene: TRBV10-1; clone size: .; CDR3 protein: ANDSSGIPYEQY
J gene: TRBJ2-5; CDR3 length: 11; V gene: TRBV19; clone size: .; CDR3 protein: ASSSSGGETQY
J gene: TRBJ2-2; CDR3 length: 13; V gene: TRBV19; clone size: .; CDR3 protein: ASSAGHLNTGELF